The source of this T cell receptor beta chain is a study of cytomegalovirus exposure and HLA in healthy donors. Study background: An earlier analysis found fewer than 120 million unique TCR beta sequences from around 180 million T cells. Early released data had tens of millions of unique TCRs, all coming from HLA-typed donors. The study, taken as a whole, reports: It has been reported that TCR beta sequences accurately predicted the HLA-A and HLA-B alleles of most subjects.

Comment on this clone: Its antigen remains unidentified.

The CDR3 extends over 16 amino acids. Trimming stripped 1 base from V and 0 bases from J, with 11 bases between. Germline values: CDR1 MGHRA, CDR2 YSYEKL. 60 Vbeta and 13 Jbeta primers were used in PCR. Method: immunoSEQ multiplex PCR; TCRdb's copy keeps in-frame clones and lacks some. The sample holds 200,000 to 250,000 clones. This rearrangement joins TRBV4-1 to TRBJ2-3, with D possibly TRBD2 on 6 matching bases. The sample was PBMCs. This sequence originates from a girl aged 2-10 years in good health and CMV-seropositive. The CDR3 DNA reads TGCGCCAGCAGCCAAGGACCCAGCGGGAGCACAGATACGCAGTATTTT. Protein: CASSQGPSGSTDTQYF.